The entry below describes one T cell receptor (beta chain). The sample is drawn from a study of blood T cell repertoires in COVID-19. Overall study: The United States, Italy and Spain were the sources of the acute and convalescent COVID-19 samples.

In the original workflow: Using reference gene primer amplification, nucleated cell counts were estimated. Profiled with immunoSEQ multiplex PCR; TCRdb holds only in-frame clones, not every one. V and J calls and clone size are those listed in that table; D and trimming were worked out from the DNA. This table holds about 320,000 clones, under 90% found once. Those enrolled in Seattle joined during active infection and were followed longitudinally afterward. CDR1 is SQVTM, CDR2 ANQGSEA, per germline. V dropped 7 bases and J dropped 9 bases, with 19 bases sitting between them. The CDR3 runs 13 residues.

Sequenced material: peripheral blood. The TCR was taken from a woman in her twenties or thirties with COVID-19, enrolled during active disease. The J gene is TRBJ2-1, the V gene TRBV29-1; D not resolved. The chain's CDR3 is CSDRTGWASEQFF. The CDR3 region has the DNA TGCAGCGACAGAACTGGGTGGGCGTCTGAGCAGTTCTTC.